The rows below give T cell receptor beta chains drawn from one sample of a study of radiotherapy plus CTLA-4 blockade in lung cancer. Assay used: immunoSEQ multiplex PCR; TCRdb lists only in-frame clones, some missing. The sample carries tens of thousands of clones, roughly 80% recorded once. Sequences were derived from peripheral blood, sampled from a patient treated with radiotherapy plus ipilimumab. The origin of the receptors is a human donor with non-small cell lung cancer who had stable disease on radiotherapy plus ipilimumab. Both conserved end residues are part of each CDR3. Each record gives: D gene, J gene, CDR3 length, clone size, V gene, CDR3 protein, CDR3 DNA. A D gene is named only where the DNA matches it firmly. For some rows the clone size is stated as once, few or many, or as a class when expanded; others skip it.

d_call: TRBD2; j_call: TRBJ2-1; cdr3_length: 16; clone_size: once; v_call: TRBV27; cdr3_aa: CASSSPRLAGGNEQFF; cdr3_nt: TGTGCCAGCAGTTCACCCAGACTAGCGGGGGGCAATGAGCAGTTCTTC
d_call: -; j_call: TRBJ1-5; cdr3_length: 16; clone_size: -; v_call: TRBV11-2; cdr3_aa: CASSLDGAVPSLAQHF; cdr3_nt: TGTGCCAGCAGCTTAGATGGGGCGGTCCCCTCCCTGGCCCAGCATTTT
d_call: -; j_call: TRBJ1-1; cdr3_length: 15; clone_size: -; v_call: TRBV12-5; cdr3_aa: CASGLNQGGNTEAFF; cdr3_nt: TGTGCTAGTGGTTTGAATCAGGGAGGGAACACTGAAGCTTTCTTT
d_call: -; j_call: TRBJ1-1; cdr3_length: 14; clone_size: -; v_call: TRBV7-2; cdr3_aa: CASSLAGLNTEAFF; cdr3_nt: TGTGCCAGCAGCTTAGCAGGGTTGAACACTGAAGCTTTCTTT
d_call: TRBD1; j_call: TRBJ2-5; cdr3_length: 14; clone_size: -; v_call: TRBV29-1; cdr3_aa: CSVGGQGAQETQYF; cdr3_nt: TGCAGCGTTGGCGGACAGGGAGCGCAAGAGACCCAGTACTTC
d_call: TRBD1; j_call: TRBJ1-2; cdr3_length: 15; clone_size: -; v_call: TRBV25-1; cdr3_aa: CASSAQGAGNYGYTF; cdr3_nt: TGTGCCAGCAGTGCCCAGGGGGCCGGTAACTATGGCTACACCTTC
d_call: TRBD1; j_call: TRBJ2-2; cdr3_length: 17; clone_size: -; v_call: TRBV7-3; cdr3_aa: CASSPRQGGGVTGELFF; cdr3_nt: TGTGCCAGCAGCCCGAGACAGGGGGGAGGTGTCACCGGGGAGCTGTTTTTT
d_call: -; j_call: TRBJ2-3; cdr3_length: 11; clone_size: once; v_call: TRBV21-1; cdr3_aa: CASEMTDTQYF; cdr3_nt: TGTGCCAGCGAGATGACAGATACGCAGTATTTT
d_call: -; j_call: TRBJ1-2; cdr3_length: 14; clone_size: -; v_call: TRBV6-5; cdr3_aa: CASSYSSAWDGYTF; cdr3_nt: TGTGCCAGCAGTTACTCGAGCGCGTGGGATGGCTACACCTTC
d_call: -; j_call: TRBJ1-3; cdr3_length: 15; clone_size: -; v_call: TRBV2; cdr3_aa: CASSAGAQYGNTIYF; cdr3_nt: TGTGCCAGCAGTGCGGGGGCGCAGTATGGAAACACCATATATTTT
d_call: TRBD1; j_call: TRBJ1-4; cdr3_length: 13; clone_size: -; v_call: TRBV19; cdr3_aa: CASRTGSSEKLFF; cdr3_nt: TGTGCCAGTAGGACAGGGTCCAGTGAAAAACTGTTTTTT
d_call: -; j_call: TRBJ1-1; cdr3_length: 14; clone_size: -; v_call: TRBV7-9; cdr3_aa: CASSSENRNTEAFF; cdr3_nt: TGTGCCAGCAGCTCAGAGAATAGGAACACTGAAGCTTTCTTT
d_call: TRBD1; j_call: TRBJ1-1; cdr3_length: 14; clone_size: -; v_call: TRBV27; cdr3_aa: CASRPTGGTPEAFF; cdr3_nt: TGTGCCAGCAGACCGACAGGGGGCACCCCTGAAGCTTTCTTT
d_call: -; j_call: TRBJ1-2; cdr3_length: 13; clone_size: -; v_call: TRBV7-3; cdr3_aa: CASSPGSGYGYTF; cdr3_nt: TGTGCCAGCAGCCCCGGGTCTGGGTATGGCTACACCTTC
d_call: -; j_call: TRBJ1-1; cdr3_length: 11; clone_size: few; v_call: TRBV7-9; cdr3_aa: CASSQTTEAFF; cdr3_nt: TGTGCCAGCAGCCAAACCACTGAAGCTTTCTTT
d_call: TRBD1; j_call: TRBJ1-5; cdr3_length: 15; clone_size: -; v_call: TRBV19; cdr3_aa: CASIPQGSSNQPQHF; cdr3_nt: TGTGCCAGTATCCCACAGGGGTCTAGCAATCAGCCCCAGCATTTT
d_call: -; j_call: TRBJ1-1; cdr3_length: 14; clone_size: -; v_call: TRBV5-4; cdr3_aa: CASSLIKGNTEAFF; cdr3_nt: TGTGCCAGCAGCTTAATCAAGGGAAACACTGAAGCTTTCTTT
d_call: -; j_call: TRBJ2-1; cdr3_length: 17; clone_size: -; v_call: TRBV4-1; cdr3_aa: CASSHSKGDSSYNEQFF; cdr3_nt: TGCGCCAGCAGCCACTCCAAGGGCGATAGCTCCTACAATGAGCAGTTCTTC
d_call: TRBD1; j_call: TRBJ2-5; cdr3_length: 15; clone_size: -; v_call: TRBV19; cdr3_aa: CASSGRQGVHKTQYF; cdr3_nt: TGTGCCAGTAGTGGCCGACAGGGGGTGCACAAGACCCAGTACTTC
d_call: -; j_call: TRBJ1-3; cdr3_length: 15; clone_size: -; v_call: TRBV10-3; cdr3_aa: CAIRLLDSSGNTIYF; cdr3_nt: TGTGCCATCAGGCTCCTGGACAGCTCTGGAAACACCATATATTTT
d_call: TRBD1; j_call: TRBJ1-4; cdr3_length: 14; clone_size: -; v_call: TRBV6-1; cdr3_aa: CASSADRGWGKLFF; cdr3_nt: TGTGCCAGCAGTGCAGACAGGGGGTGGGGAAAACTGTTTTTT
d_call: TRBD1; j_call: TRBJ1-5; cdr3_length: 14; clone_size: few; v_call: TRBV19; cdr3_aa: CATAQGNSNQPQHF; cdr3_nt: TGTGCCACTGCACAGGGGAATAGCAATCAGCCCCAGCATTTT
d_call: -; j_call: TRBJ2-3; cdr3_length: 12; clone_size: once; v_call: TRBV6-6; cdr3_aa: CASRSGSDTQYF; cdr3_nt: TGTGCCAGCAGGTCAGGGTCAGATACGCAGTATTTT
d_call: -; j_call: TRBJ1-4; cdr3_length: 14; clone_size: -; v_call: TRBV18; cdr3_aa: CASSPDRTNEKLFF; cdr3_nt: TGTGCCAGCTCACCGGACAGAACTAATGAAAAACTGTTTTTT
d_call: -; j_call: TRBJ1-6; cdr3_length: 12; clone_size: -; v_call: TRBV6-5; cdr3_aa: CASSRLNSPLHF; cdr3_nt: TGTGCCAGCAGCCGACTGAATTCACCCCTCCACTTT
d_call: -; j_call: TRBJ1-1; cdr3_length: 11; clone_size: -; v_call: TRBV10-2; cdr3_aa: CATSEKGRAFF; cdr3_nt: TGCGCCACCTCTGAGAAGGGGCGAGCTTTCTTT
d_call: -; j_call: TRBJ1-4; cdr3_length: 15; clone_size: -; v_call: TRBV6-6; cdr3_aa: CASSGVGATNEKLFF; cdr3_nt: TGTGCCAGCAGTGGCGTGGGAGCAACTAATGAAAAACTGTTTTTT
d_call: TRBD1; j_call: TRBJ1-2; cdr3_length: 15; clone_size: -; v_call: TRBV13; cdr3_aa: CASSTRQGVNYGYTF; cdr3_nt: TGTGCCAGCAGCACTCGACAGGGGGTGAACTATGGCTACACCTTC
d_call: -; j_call: TRBJ2-5; cdr3_length: 13; clone_size: -; v_call: TRBV5-6; cdr3_aa: CASSLRGQETQYF; cdr3_nt: TGTGCCAGCAGCTTGCGCGGGCAAGAGACCCAGTACTTC
d_call: TRBD1; j_call: TRBJ2-1; cdr3_length: 15; clone_size: once; v_call: TRBV6-5; cdr3_aa: CASSYSGTGYNEQFF; cdr3_nt: TGTGCCAGCAGTTACTCCGGGACAGGATACAATGAGCAGTTCTTC
d_call: TRBD1; j_call: TRBJ1-1; cdr3_length: 17; clone_size: -; v_call: TRBV4-1; cdr3_aa: CASSQDGQGRGYTEAFF; cdr3_nt: TGCGCCAGCAGCCAAGATGGACAGGGCCGGGGATACACTGAAGCTTTCTTT
d_call: -; j_call: TRBJ1-6; cdr3_length: 15; clone_size: -; v_call: TRBV6-1; cdr3_aa: CASSDPFFPDSPLHF; cdr3_nt: TGTGCCAGCAGTGACCCATTTTTTCCGGATTCACCCCTCCACTTT
d_call: -; j_call: TRBJ2-5; cdr3_length: 14; clone_size: once; v_call: TRBV13; cdr3_aa: CASSSAEYQETQYF; cdr3_nt: TGTGCCAGCAGCTCTGCAGAGTACCAAGAGACCCAGTACTTC
d_call: -; j_call: TRBJ1-2; cdr3_length: 15; clone_size: few; v_call: TRBV7-9; cdr3_aa: CASSLAEAPSYGYTF; cdr3_nt: TGTGCCAGCAGCTTAGCCGAGGCACCTTCCTATGGCTACACCTTC